The T cell receptor beta chain under discussion was sequenced for a study of cytomegalovirus exposure and HLA in healthy donors. Study-level results: With further analysis later on, most CMV-associated TCR beta chains appeared HLA-restricted. The study recorded 150 to 200 TCR beta chains that were cytomegalovirus-associated. Reports indicated that the classifier achieved high specificity and sensitivity in diagnosing cytomegalovirus status.

In the PCR, 60 Vbeta and 13 Jbeta primers were used. Generated by immunoSEQ multiplex PCR, the TCRdb table keeps only in-frame clones and is missing some. The sample totals some 28,000 clones; its top ten clones hold less than 0.75%. Concerning this clone: The antigen is unknown.

CDR1 and CDR2 from the germline V gene are MGHDK and SYGVNS. This CDR3 spans 17 amino acids. V lost 6 bases and J lost 7; bases outside the gene matches: 14. In nominal health when sampled, donors likely had unrecorded immune exposures nonetheless. J is TRBJ1-4 and V is TRBV25-1; 10 bases are a match to TRBD1. Material: PBMCs. The clonotype comes from a man aged 25 to 40 in good health and CMV-seronegative. CDR3 sequence (DNA): TGTGCCAGCAGCCCCCCCCCGGGACAGGGGTATCCTGAAAAACTGTTTTTT. Translation: CASSPPPGQGYPEKLFF.